One sample yielded the 14 T cell receptor beta chains listed below, sequenced in a study of blood T cell repertoires in COVID-19. Libraries were prepared by immunoSEQ multiplex PCR; TCRdb keeps only in-frame clonotypes and omits some of them. In the table there are about 240,000 clones, approximately 86% of which are singletons. The specimen was PBMCs or T cells enriched from blood (not recorded which). The receptors were gathered from a woman aged 40 to 50 with acute COVID-19.

V usage is TRBV20-1 and J usage is TRBJ2-3; D is perhaps TRBD2 (5 bases). The CDR3 loop spans 13 amino acids. The germline gives CDR1 DFQATT, CDR2 SNEGSKA (reference sequence). V lost 3 bases and J 4 bases, leaving 11 bases between the germline ends. The CDR3 DNA reads as TGCAGTGCTAGTCCCAGCGGCCCAGATACGCAGTATTTT. It codes for CSASPSGPDTQYF.

This chain uses TRBV20-1 with TRBJ2-7; possibly TRBD2 for D (6 bases). Germline V gene sequence: CDR1 DFQATT, CDR2 SNEGSKA (reference sequence). The CDR3 runs to 10 residues. Deletions cut 6 bases from V and 7 bases from J, with 10 bases between. Here the CDR3 DNA reads TGCAGTGCCCTGGCGGGGGAGCAGTACTTC. It translates to CSALAGEQYF.

For the CDR3, the DNA is TGTGCCACCAGCAGATCCTCCCAGGGTTACGAGCAGTACTTC. As protein: CATSRSSQGYEQYF. This rearrangement joins TRBV15 to TRBJ2-7; the D gene is possibly TRBD1 (5 bases). This CDR3 region has 14 residues. Germline CDR1 LNHNV, CDR2 YYDKDF (reference sequence). Trimming shortened V by 2 bases and J by 4 bases, and 12 bases separated the two germline ends.

The V call is TRBV7-2, the J call TRBJ2-1, with D possibly TRBD2 on 5 matching bases. The CDR3 is 14 amino acids. Trimming left V 5 bases short and J 7 bases short, with 15 bases between. Germline CDR1 SGHTA, CDR2 FQGNSA. CDR3 sequence (DNA): TGTGCCAGCAGCGCTCCGGACTGGTTTAATGAGCAGTTCTTC. Protein product: CASSAPDWFNEQFF.

This chain uses TRBV7-6 with TRBJ2-2; tentatively, D is TRBD2 (6 bases). This CDR3 comprises 16 residues. In germline, CDR1 is SGHVS, CDR2 FNYEAQ. The V end lost 5 bases, the J end lost 0 bases, and 13 bases lay between the germline ends. The CDR3 here is CASSTGGYANTGELFF. In nucleotides, the CDR3 is TGTGCCAGCAGCACAGGAGGGTACGCGAACACCGGGGAGCTGTTTTTT.

The V call is TRBV5-1, the J call TRBJ2-2; possible D gene TRBD2, 6 bases. Germline CDR1 SGHRS, CDR2 YFSETQ. The CDR3 runs 15 residues. V lost 0 bases and J lost 1, with 7 bases in between. Written as DNA, the CDR3 is TGCGCCAGCAGCTTGGCCGGGGGGAACACCGGGGAGCTGTTTTTT. This encodes CASSLAGGNTGELFF.

V gene TRBV7-3 combines with J gene TRBJ2-1; TRBD2 aligns across 11 bases. This CDR3 contains 15 residues. Germline CDR1 reads SGHTA; CDR2 reads FQGTGA. V dropped 5 bases and J dropped 6; count of bases not matched to a gene: 6. In nucleotides, the CDR3 is TGTGCCAGCAGCCCCACTAGCGGGAGCTCCAATGAGCAGTTCTTC. Amino acids: CASSPTSGSSNEQFF.

The chain has TRBV4-2 and TRBJ1-1; 7 bases align to TRBD1. In germline, CDR1 is LGHNA, CDR2 YNFKEQ. The V gene end was trimmed by 1 base and the J gene end by 6 bases; junction bases not matched to a gene: 5. The CDR3 runs to 14 residues. CDR3 nucleotide sequence: TGTGCCAGCAGCCAAGCTAGGGGGCGTCCTGAAGCTTTCTTT. Amino acids: CASSQARGRPEAFF.

The chain links TRBV6-5 to TRBJ1-5; D remains ambiguous. The CDR3 runs to 13 residues. V was shortened by 6 bases and J by 3 bases, with 9 bases between the two germline ends. Germline CDR1 MNHEY, CDR2 SVGAGI. The CDR3 DNA reads TGTGCCAGCAGCGAGGGAGTCAATCAGCCCCAGCATTTT. It codes for CASSEGVNQPQHF.

This sequence joins TRBV27 and TRBJ2-3, with TRBD2 identical over 14 bases. This CDR3 region has 17 residues. The germline gives CDR1 MNHEY, CDR2 SMNVEV (reference sequence). V trimming: 5 bases; J trimming: 1 base; junction bases outside the gene matches: 5. In DNA, the CDR3 is TGTGCCAGCAGTCCGGGACTAGCGGGAGTTGGCACAGATACGCAGTATTTT. Residues: CASSPGLAGVGTDTQYF.

This chain uses TRBV7-8 with TRBJ2-1; 9 nucleotides agree with TRBD2. Looked up from germline, CDR1 is SGHVS and CDR2 is FQNEAQ. Trimming cost V 7 bases and J 8 bases; bases outside gene matches: 12. The CDR3 totals 15 residues. CDR3 sequence (DNA): TGTGCCAGCACGGGGCGGGAGGGCCCCAAGGATGAGCAGTTCTTC. This gives the protein CASTGREGPKDEQFF.

V and J are TRBV18 and TRBJ1-2; 7 bases match TRBD1. Germline trimming cut 4 bases from V and 4 bases from J; bases unmatched to any gene: 6. Per the germline V gene, CDR1 is KGHSH and CDR2 is LQKENI. The length of the CDR3 is 14 residues. The CDR3 nucleotides read TGTGCCAGCTCACAAGACAGGGATCGCTATGGCTACACCTTC. It translates to CASSQDRDRYGYTF.

This clone was detected a few times. Here the CDR3 DNA reads TGTGCCAGCAGGAACAGGGGCGAGAACACTGAAGCTTTCTTT. It yields the protein CASRNRGENTEAFF. The rearrangement links TRBV6-5 to TRBJ1-1; 7 nucleotides line up with TRBD1. The germline V gene encodes CDR1 MNHEY and CDR2 SVGAGI. V shed 6 bases and J 1 base; nucleotides not matched to a gene: 5. The length of the CDR3 is 14 residues.

This chain connects TRBV19 to TRBJ2-1, with no clear D. V was shortened by 10 bases and J by 6 bases, with 19 bases between the two germline ends. Germline loops: CDR1 LNHDA, CDR2 SQIVND (reference sequence). This CDR3 is built from 14 residues. The CDR3 spells CATNSPFEVNEQFF. CDR3 DNA sequence: TGTGCCACTAACTCCCCCTTTGAGGTCAATGAGCAGTTCTTC.